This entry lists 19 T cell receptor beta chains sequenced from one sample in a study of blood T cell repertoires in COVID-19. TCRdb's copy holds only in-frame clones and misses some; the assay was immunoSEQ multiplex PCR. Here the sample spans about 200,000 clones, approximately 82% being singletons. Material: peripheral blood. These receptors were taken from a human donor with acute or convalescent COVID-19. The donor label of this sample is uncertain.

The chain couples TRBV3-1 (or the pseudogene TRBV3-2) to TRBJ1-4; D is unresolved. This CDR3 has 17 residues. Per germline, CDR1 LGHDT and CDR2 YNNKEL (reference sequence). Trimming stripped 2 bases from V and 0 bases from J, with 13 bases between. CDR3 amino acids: CASSQTQAGATNEKLFF. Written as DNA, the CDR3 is TGTGCCAGCAGCCAAACCCAAGCAGGCGCAACTAATGAAAAACTGTTTTTT.

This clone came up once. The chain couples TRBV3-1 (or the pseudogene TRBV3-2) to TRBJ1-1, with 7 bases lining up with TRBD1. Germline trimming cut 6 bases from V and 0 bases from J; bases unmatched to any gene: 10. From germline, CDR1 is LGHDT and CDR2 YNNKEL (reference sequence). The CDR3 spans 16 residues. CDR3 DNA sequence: TGTGCCAGCAGTCGTAAGACAGGGCCGATGAACACTGAAGCTTTCTTT. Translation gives CASSRKTGPMNTEAFF.

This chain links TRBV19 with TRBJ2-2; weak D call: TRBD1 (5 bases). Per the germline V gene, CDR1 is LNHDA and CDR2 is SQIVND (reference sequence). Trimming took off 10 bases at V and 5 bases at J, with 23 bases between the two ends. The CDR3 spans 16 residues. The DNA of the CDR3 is TGTGCCATCAGAGAAATTGGACATACTCTAACCGGGGAGCTGTTTTTT. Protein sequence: CAIREIGHTLTGELFF.

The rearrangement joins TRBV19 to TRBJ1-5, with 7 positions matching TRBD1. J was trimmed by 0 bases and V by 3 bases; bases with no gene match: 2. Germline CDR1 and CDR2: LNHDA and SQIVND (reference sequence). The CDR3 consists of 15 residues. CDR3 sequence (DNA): TGTGCCAGTAGTATCGGACAGGCTAGCAATCAGCCCCAGCATTTT. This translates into CASSIGQASNQPQHF. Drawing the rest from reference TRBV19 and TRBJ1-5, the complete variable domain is DGGITQSPKYLFRKEGQNVTLSCEQNLNHDAMYWYRQDPGQGLRLIYYSQIVNDFQKGDIAEGYSVSREKKESFPLTVTSAQKNPTAFYLCASSIGQASNQPQHFGDGTRLSIL.

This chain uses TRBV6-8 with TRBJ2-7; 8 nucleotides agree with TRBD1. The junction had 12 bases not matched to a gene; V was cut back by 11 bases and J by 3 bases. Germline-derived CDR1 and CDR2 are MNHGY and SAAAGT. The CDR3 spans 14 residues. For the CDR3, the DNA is TGTGCCGGTAGAGAACAGGGGGGAGTCTACGAGCAGTACTTC. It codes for CAGREQGGVYEQYF.

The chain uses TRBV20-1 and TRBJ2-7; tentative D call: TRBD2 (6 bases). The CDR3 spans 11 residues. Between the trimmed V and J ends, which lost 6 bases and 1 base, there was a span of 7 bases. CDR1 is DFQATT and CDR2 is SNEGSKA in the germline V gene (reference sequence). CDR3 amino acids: CSAGTSYEQYF. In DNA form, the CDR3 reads TGCAGTGCCGGGACTTCCTACGAGCAGTACTTC.

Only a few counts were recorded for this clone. DNA for the CDR3: TGTGCCAGCAGCCCACCCGGGACAGGCTCACGCGAGCAGTACTTC. It yields the protein CASSPPGTGSREQYF. The chain has TRBV9 and TRBJ2-7, with TRBD1 matching over 8 bases. CDR1 and CDR2 from the germline V gene are SGDLS and YYNGEE. The CDR3 contains 15 residues. The J segment lost 6 bases and the V segment lost 4 bases, leaving 12 bases of the junction unmatched.

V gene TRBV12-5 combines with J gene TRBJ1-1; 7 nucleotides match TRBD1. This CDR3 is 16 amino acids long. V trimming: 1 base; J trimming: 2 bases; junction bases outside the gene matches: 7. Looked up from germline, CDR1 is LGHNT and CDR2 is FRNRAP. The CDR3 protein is CASGLANRGYNTEAFF. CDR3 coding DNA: TGTGCTAGTGGTTTGGCCAACAGGGGCTATAACACTGAAGCTTTCTTT.

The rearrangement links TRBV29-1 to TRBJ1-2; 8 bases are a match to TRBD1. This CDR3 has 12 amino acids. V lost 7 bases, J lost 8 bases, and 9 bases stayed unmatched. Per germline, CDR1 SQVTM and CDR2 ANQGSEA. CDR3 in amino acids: CSGVDRGKGYTF. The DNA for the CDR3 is TGCAGCGGGGTTGACAGGGGAAAAGGCTACACCTTC.

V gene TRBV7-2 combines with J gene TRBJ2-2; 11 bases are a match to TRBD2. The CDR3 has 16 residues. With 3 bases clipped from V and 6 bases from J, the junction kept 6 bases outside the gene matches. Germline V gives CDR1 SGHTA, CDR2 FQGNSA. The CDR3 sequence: CASSFTSGRAAGELFF. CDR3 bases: TGTGCCAGCAGCTTCACTAGCGGGAGAGCTGCCGGGGAGCTGTTTTTT.

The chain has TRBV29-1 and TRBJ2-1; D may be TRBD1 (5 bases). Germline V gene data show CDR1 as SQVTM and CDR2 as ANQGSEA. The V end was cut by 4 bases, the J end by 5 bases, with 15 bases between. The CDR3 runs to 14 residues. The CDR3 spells CSVGPAGWNNEQFF. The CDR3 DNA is TGCAGCGTTGGGCCGGCAGGGTGGAACAATGAGCAGTTCTTC.

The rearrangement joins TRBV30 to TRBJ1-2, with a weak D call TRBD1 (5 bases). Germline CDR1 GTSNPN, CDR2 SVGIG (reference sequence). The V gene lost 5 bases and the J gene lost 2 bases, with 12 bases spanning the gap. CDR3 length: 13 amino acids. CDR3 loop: CAWSAGMNYGYTF. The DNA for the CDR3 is TGTGCCTGGTCTGCAGGGATGAACTATGGCTACACCTTC. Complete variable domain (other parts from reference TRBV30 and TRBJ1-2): SQTIHQWPATLVQPVGSPLSLECTVEGTSNPNLYWYRQAAGRGLQLLFYSVGIGQISSEVPQNLSASRPQDRQFILSSKKLLLSDSGFYLCAWSAGMNYGYTFGSGTRLTVV.

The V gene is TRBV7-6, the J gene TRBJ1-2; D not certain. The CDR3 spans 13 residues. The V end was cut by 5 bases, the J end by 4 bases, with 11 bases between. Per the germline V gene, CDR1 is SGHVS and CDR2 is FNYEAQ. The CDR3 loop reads CASSPEPPYGYTF. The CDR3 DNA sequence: TGTGCCAGCAGCCCCGAGCCCCCCTATGGCTACACCTTC.

The CDR3 region has the DNA TGTGCCAGCAGCGCCTCAGCGGGTTCCTACAATGAGCAGTTCTTC. Residues: CASSASAGSYNEQFF. The V gene is TRBV9, the J gene TRBJ2-1; D possibly corresponds to TRBD2 (6 bases). Trimming pared 3 bases from V and 1 base from J, leaving 11 bases between. The CDR3 runs 15 residues. Germline V gene lookup returns CDR1 SGDLS and CDR2 YYNGEE.

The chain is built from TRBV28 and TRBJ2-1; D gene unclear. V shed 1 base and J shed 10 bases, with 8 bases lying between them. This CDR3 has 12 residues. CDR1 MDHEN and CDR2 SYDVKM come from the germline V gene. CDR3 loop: CASSLSAGEQFF. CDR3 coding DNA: TGTGCCAGCAGTTTATCGGCCGGGGAGCAGTTCTTC.

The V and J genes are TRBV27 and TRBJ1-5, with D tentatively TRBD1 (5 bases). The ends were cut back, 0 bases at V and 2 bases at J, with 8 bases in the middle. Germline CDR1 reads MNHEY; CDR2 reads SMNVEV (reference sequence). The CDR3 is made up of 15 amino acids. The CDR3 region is CASSLSMTGNQPQHF. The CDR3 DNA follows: TGTGCCAGCAGTTTATCGATGACAGGCAATCAGCCCCAGCATTTT.

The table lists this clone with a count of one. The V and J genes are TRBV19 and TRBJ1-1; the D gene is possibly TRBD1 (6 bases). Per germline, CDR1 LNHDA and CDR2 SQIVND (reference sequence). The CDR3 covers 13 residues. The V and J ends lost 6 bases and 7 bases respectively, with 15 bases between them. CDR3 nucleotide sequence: TGTGCCAGTAGCCACATGGGGGGGCGTGAAGCTTTCTTT. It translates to CASSHMGGREAFF.

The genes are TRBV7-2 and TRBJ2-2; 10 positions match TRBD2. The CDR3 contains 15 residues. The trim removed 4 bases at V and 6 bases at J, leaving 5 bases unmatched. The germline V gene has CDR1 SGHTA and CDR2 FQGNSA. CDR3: CASSSSGRTAGELFF. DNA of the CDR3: TGTGCCAGCAGCTCTAGCGGGAGAACGGCCGGGGAGCTGTTTTTT.

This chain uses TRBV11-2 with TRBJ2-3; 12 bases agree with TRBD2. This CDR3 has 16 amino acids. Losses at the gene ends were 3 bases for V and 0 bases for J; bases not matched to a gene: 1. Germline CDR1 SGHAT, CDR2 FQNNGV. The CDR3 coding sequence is TGTGCCAGCAGCTTTCTAGCGGGAGGGAGCACAGATACGCAGTATTTT. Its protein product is CASSFLAGGSTDTQYF.